One sample yielded the 6 T cell receptor beta chains listed below, sequenced in a study of circulating CD8 cells and anti-PD-1 response in melanoma. Sorting of live CD3+CD8+TCRalphabeta+ cells by PD-1 and/or TIGIT gave four subsets. The QIAseq Immune Repertoire TCR panel built the libraries from approximately 16 ng of total RNA. TCRdb itself ran the reads through MiXCR, one entry per CDR3 protein. The sample lists about 440 distinct CDR3 sequences; approximately 6% were seen once. The starting material was CD8+ T cells from PBMCs, obtained at baseline or after one month of anti-PD-1 therapy (not recorded which). These TCRs come from a human donor with melanoma.

A few counts support this clonotype. The chain is built from TRBV19 and TRBJ1-5; perhaps TRBD1 as D (6 bases). Germline V gene sequence: CDR1 LNHDA, CDR2 SQIVND (reference sequence). The CDR3 runs to 14 residues. Trimming took 8 bases from V and 6 from J, leaving 17 bases between them. The CDR3 DNA follows: TGTGCCAGTCAATCGGGGGGCGGCGGTCAGCCCCAGCATTTT. This codes for CASQSGGGGQPQHF.

Note on this clonotype: A much bigger clone sits one base away, suggesting this may be a read error. A read error is likely, as this CDR3 ends without the conserved phenylalanine or tryptophan. This sequence joins TRBV28 and TRBJ1-3; D unclear. Germline V lookup: CDR1 MDHEN, CDR2 SYDVKM. The V end was cut by 2 bases, the J end by 0 bases, with 11 bases between. The length of the CDR3 is 16 residues. The CDR3: CASSLGLKPSGNTIYS. The CDR3 coding sequence is TGTGCCAGCAGTTTAGGACTGAAGCCCTCTGGAAACACCATATATTCT.

This clonotype rates as medium-sized. The chain employs TRBV6-6 and TRBJ1-2; 7 nucleotides line up with TRBD1. Germline V gene sequence: CDR1 MNHNY, CDR2 SVGAGI (reference sequence). CDR3 length: 12 residues. Trimming cost V 6 bases and J 6 bases; bases outside gene matches: 4. CDR3 protein: CASSRTGDGYTF. Here the CDR3 DNA reads TGTGCCAGCAGCCGTACAGGGGATGGCTACACCTTC.

This clonotype ranks as large. This chain joins TRBV29-1 and TRBJ2-3; D possibly corresponds to TRBD2 (6 bases). This CDR3 is 13 amino acids long. V was cut by 6 bases and J by 2 bases, with 12 bases left in between. Germline assignment: CDR1 SQVTM and CDR2 ANQGSEA. The CDR3 protein is CSVLRDSTDTQYF. CDR3 sequence (DNA): TGCAGCGTGCTACGGGACTCCACAGATACGCAGTATTTT.

This clonotype was detected a few times. The chain has TRBV20-1 and TRBJ2-2, with TRBD2 identical over 9 bases. The CDR3 is 16 amino acids. The ends lost 0 bases at V and 4 bases at J; junction bases unmatched: 6. Germline V gene data show CDR1 as DFQATT and CDR2 as SNEGSKA (reference sequence). CDR3 amino acids: CSARDGRRGGTGELFF. CDR3 nucleotide sequence: TGCAGTGCTAGAGATGGTCGGCGGGGGGGCACCGGGGAGCTGTTTTTT.

This clonotype is large within its sample. The genes are TRBV29-1 and TRBJ2-3, with a possible D match to TRBD2 (6 bases). The germline V and J ends were trimmed by 4 bases and 4 bases, with 12 bases remaining between them. This CDR3 has 13 residues. Germline assignment: CDR1 SQVTM and CDR2 ANQGSEA. The CDR3, as DNA: TGCAGCGTTGGGAGGGAGAGGTCAGATACGCAGTATTTT. It is translated as CSVGRERSDTQYF.